This T cell receptor (beta chain) was observed in a study of T cells after yellow fever vaccination. Study observations and caveats: A weaker but faster secondary response was observed, peaking on day 5 versus 15. Abundant bulk-derived clonotypes could contaminate FACS-sorted repertoires.

TCRdb recomputed calls from the 5' RACE reads with MiXCR, one row per CDR3 protein. The data contain some 350,000 distinct CDR3 sequences, 8.7% of them singletons. A word on this clonotype: Its target is unknown.

Germline V gene lookup returns CDR1 MDHEN and CDR2 SYDVKM. The CDR3 has 17 amino acids. V shed 6 bases, J shed 1 base, and the junction held 9 bases outside the gene matches. The receptor's source is a man between 18 and 35 years old who received the YFV17D yellow fever vaccine. This chain connects TRBV28 to TRBJ2-6; 7 nucleotides align to TRBD1. Sequencing used PBMCs, obtained on the day of the first yellow fever vaccination. This CDR3 reads CASSLMTGRSGANVLTF. CDR3 in DNA: TGTGCCAGCAGCCTTATGACAGGGCGATCTGGGGCCAACGTCCTGACTTTC.